This T cell receptor (beta chain) was recovered during a study of blood T cell repertoires in COVID-19. Germline CDR1 reads LGHNT; CDR2 reads FRNRAP. Losses at the gene ends were 0 bases for V and 4 bases for J; bases not matched to a gene: 5. The CDR3 runs 15 residues. Generated by immunoSEQ multiplex PCR, the TCRdb table keeps only in-frame clones and is missing some. The data hold 380,000 or so clones, with roughly 80% observed a single time. This clonotype originated in a human donor with acute or convalescent COVID-19. The donor label of this sample is uncertain. The chain employs TRBV12-5 and TRBJ1-2, with 7 bases matching TRBD1. Sequencing used peripheral blood. The CDR3 loop is CASGLVPGQLYGYTF. The CDR3 DNA sequence: TGTGCTAGTGGTTTGGTACCGGGACAGCTCTATGGCTACACCTTC.